Sequencing of this T cell receptor beta chain was carried out in a study of T cell responses to AZD1222 COVID-19 vaccine (dated by TCRdb to the early 2020s). Describing the broader study: AZD1222 recipients whose second dose came at about 4 weeks and those whose second dose came at about 12 weeks were combined into one group, since spike-specific TCR depth and breadth did not differ between the two schedules. TCR sequencing was performed for roughly 240 trial participants, of whom some 200 were given two doses of AZD1222 and approximately 25 were given two doses of MenACWY control vaccine. Trial participants were enrolled into age subgroups of 18-55, 56-69 and 70-plus years, which contained around 150, 29 and 61 TCR-sequenced participants, respectively. Findings and caveats that apply to the study as a whole: Conclusions about previously exposed vaccinees were limited because only a handful of AZD1222 recipients were SARS-CoV-2 seropositive at baseline. CD4 TCRs associated with the vaccine covered the entire spike protein, and the dominant responses were in regions 160-218 and 743-854. A significant rise in spike-specific TCR breadth and depth was observed after two AZD1222 doses relative to day 0 and relative to MenACWY recipients. Because no samples from the day 14 peak response were available, repertoires could be characterized only after the peak T cell response. Nearly half of unique spike-specific TCRs reportedly recognized epitopes outside regions mutated in the B.1.351 and B.1.1.7 variants. Most participants were white British and females outnumbered males, and the authors suggested that clonal diversity may have been underestimated. In the small 56-69-year group, the increase in depth fell short of significance, most likely because of low power.

As regards this clone: Its target antigen remains unknown. No base-level quality is on record; no much larger clone is a single base apart.

Explained via the paper, the time point label denotes: baseline before first vaccination. Vaccinee samples came from UK trials COV001 and COV002, including a single-blind randomized controlled phase 2/3 trial of AZD1222 (ChAdOx1 nCoV-19) in healthy adults. For TCRbeta chain sequencing, PBMC samples were collected from trial participants at day 0 and at day 28 after the second dose. Based on the germline V gene, the CDR1 and CDR2 sequences are SGHVS and FQNEAQ. V loses 2 bases of germline sequence and J loses 3 bases, and the interval between the two ends is 13 bases. The CDR3 covers 16 residues, taking in both the cysteine and the phenylalanine. Only the CDR3 DNA stays, 48 bases, in frame from base 1. The CDR3 regions of human TCRbeta chains were subjected to immunosequencing. Under the source paper's analysis protocol: Repertoire TCRs were checked for matches against a reference library of SARS-CoV-2-specific TCRs that had been generated using the MIRA antigen-specificity platform. Breadth was defined as the fraction of unique TCRs that were SARS-CoV-2-associated, and depth was defined as the fraction of total T cells that were SARS-CoV-2-associated. Using the MIRA data, each spike-specific TCR was assigned both to the spike region to which the TCR was reactive and to a CD4 or CD8 class. Log10-transformed breadth and depth values were compared by one-way ANOVA with Sidak's multiple comparisons tests. Drawn from immuneACCESS, this table holds only the in-frame rearrangements with V and J called that TCRdb kept. Clones are partly lost; checked studies trace under half to an unresolved V gene and leave the rest unexplained. V, J and clone size reflect that table, while D and trimming were determined from the DNA. The sample profile shows roughly 100,000 clones; more than 75% of them were found once. Over 8% of the sample is taken by the ten largest.

The receptor's source is an adult in good health. Recombination linked TRBV7-8 to TRBJ2-2; the best D guess is TRBD1, with 5 bases matching. The sample in question was peripheral blood, obtained on day 0 of AZD1222 vaccination. The DNA sequence follows: TGTGCCAGCAGCTTACTCCAGGGCCGGGACACCGGGGAGCTGTTTTTT. Its protein is CASSLLQGRDTGELFF.